The 28 T cell receptor beta chains listed next were all sequenced from one sample in a study of neurological immune-mediated disorders (dated by TCRdb to about 2019). Library method: 5' RACE. For sequencing, an Illumina HiSeq 2500 was employed. The raw public reads went through TCRdb reprocessing: fastp at Q25, MiXCR clone calling, in-frame beta chains kept. Here each entry gathers all rows of one CDR3 protein and keeps the most common genes and DNA. The table for this sample lists tens of thousands of distinct CDR3 sequences; around 3.6% of them were counted only once. Jointly, the top ten make up approximately 1.6% of the sample. The sample comprised PBMCs. All receptors come from a man aged 30 to 39 with multiple sclerosis.

V is TRBV20-1 and J is TRBJ2-3; a possible D gene is TRBD2 (5 bases). V dropped 6 bases and J dropped 0 bases, with 10 bases sitting between them. The germline V gene encodes CDR1 DFQATT and CDR2 SNEGSKA (reference sequence). This CDR3 comprises 13 residues. This CDR3 reads CSAPSGSTDTQYF. CDR3 nucleotide sequence: TGCAGTGCCCCCAGCGGAAGCACAGATACGCAGTATTTT.

This clonotype was seen at least ten times. V usage is TRBV7-9 and J usage is TRBJ1-1; no firm D call. V was clipped by 1 base and J by 0 bases, with 6 bases between them. Germline V gives CDR1 SEHNR, CDR2 FQNEAQ (reference sequence). The CDR3 is made up of 14 amino acids. The CDR3 DNA follows: TGTGCCAGCAGCTTAGTGGCAGTGAACACTGAAGCTTTCTTT. This codes for CASSLVAVNTEAFF.

The sample holds many counts of this clonotype. This sequence joins TRBV7-3 and TRBJ1-1, with 7 bases matching TRBD1. Germline V CDR1 and CDR2: SGHTA, FQGTGA. Trimming took 4 bases from V and 0 from J; bases not matched to a gene: 2. This CDR3 is 14 amino acids long. The CDR3 reads CASSSGTVNTEAFF. The CDR3 DNA reads as TGTGCCAGCAGCTCCGGGACAGTGAACACTGAAGCTTTCTTT.

This clonotype was observed many times. The rearrangement links TRBV12-3 or TRBV12-4 to TRBJ1-4, with 7 bases aligning to TRBD1. The J segment lost 7 bases and the V segment lost 6 bases, leaving 8 bases of the junction unmatched. The CDR3 is 14 residues long. The CDR3 DNA sequence: TGTGCCAGCAGCCTACAGGGGCCGAGTGAAAAACTGTTTTTT. Its protein is CASSLQGPSEKLFF.

This clonotype was recorded many times. The rearrangement uses TRBV12-3 or TRBV12-4 and TRBJ2-2, with unresolved D. V lost 5 bases and J 7 bases, leaving 8 bases between the germline ends. This CDR3 spans 12 amino acids. The CDR3 DNA reads as TGTGCCAGCAGTCCTCTAATCGGGGAGCTGTTTTTT. Its protein is CASSPLIGELFF.

Many counts were recorded for this clonotype. DNA for the CDR3: TGTGCCAGCAGTTTAATGGAGGGAACAGATACGCAGTATTTT. It specifies CASSLMEGTDTQYF. The V and J genes are TRBV28 and TRBJ2-3; D perhaps matches TRBD2 (6 bases). This CDR3 is built from 14 residues. Trimming removed 2 bases from V and 3 bases from J, with 9 bases in between. CDR1 is MDHEN, CDR2 SYDVKM, per germline.

V usage is TRBV11-2 and J usage is TRBJ2-7; 7 bases line up with TRBD1. The V and J ends lost 5 bases and 3 bases, in that order; junction bases with no gene match: 10. CDR1 is SGHAT and CDR2 is FQNNGV in the germline V gene. The CDR3 covers 15 residues. DNA of the CDR3: TGTGCCAGCAGCCCCCAAGGGGGCACGCACTACGAGCAGTACTTC. It specifies CASSPQGGTHYEQYF.

This clonotype was detected ten times or more. This rearrangement joins TRBV12-3 or TRBV12-4 to TRBJ2-1; 8 bases line up with TRBD2. This CDR3 contains 17 residues. Trimming removed 7 bases from V and 2 bases from J; junction bases left unmatched: 13. DNA for the CDR3: TGTGCCAGCACTCCTCGGGCGGGACTAGGAGCCTACAATGAGCAGTTCTTC. It encodes CASTPRAGLGAYNEQFF.

Many counts were recorded for this clonotype. Sequence at one end of the junction differs from germline and may be a read error. This rearrangement joins TRBV7-7 to TRBJ2-2; D call uncertain. Germline V gene data show CDR1 as SSHAT and CDR2 as FNYEAQ (reference sequence). The CDR3 length is 13 residues. DNA of the CDR3: TGTGCTAGCAGCTTAGGTGTAAACGGGGAGCTGTTTTTT. It is translated as CASSLGVNGELFF.

The sample holds many counts of this clonotype. This chain uses TRBV20-1 with TRBJ2-2, with TRBD1 matching 8 bases. This CDR3 is 16 amino acids long. Trimming cost V 0 bases and J 0 bases; bases outside gene matches: 3. Germline CDR1 is DFQATT and CDR2 is SNEGSKA (reference sequence). The CDR3 reads CSARDLGQANTGELFF. The CDR3 DNA follows: TGCAGTGCTAGAGATCTGGGACAGGCGAACACCGGGGAGCTGTTTTTT.

This clonotype was counted many times. The chain carries TRBV5-1 and TRBJ2-3, with 11 nucleotides matching TRBD2. CDR3 length: 17 residues. The V gene's germline CDR1 is SGHRS and CDR2 YFSETQ. The V segment lost 4 bases and the J segment 5 bases; nucleotides outside the gene matches: 12. For the CDR3, the DNA is TGCGCCAGCAGCACCTGGGGTACTAGCGGGGGAGGAGATACGCAGTATTTT. It codes for CASSTWGTSGGGDTQYF.

This clonotype has more than one count but fewer than ten. A much bigger clone sits one base away, suggesting this may be a read error. The gene calls are TRBV4-1 and TRBJ1-2; D is uncertain. The CDR3 has 14 residues. The ends were cut back, 5 bases at V and 1 base at J, with 11 bases in the middle. CDR1 and CDR2 (germline): MGHRA, YSYEKL. In nucleotides, the CDR3 is TGCGCCAGCAGCTGGGGAAAGATTAACTATGGCTACACCTTC. It specifies CASSWGKINYGYTF.

This clonotype was counted many times. DNA of the CDR3: TGCAGTGCTGGGCGGGACAGCACAGATACGCAGTATTTT. Protein sequence: CSAGRDSTDTQYF. The rearrangement joins TRBV20-1 to TRBJ2-3; D perhaps matches TRBD2 (6 bases). CDR1 and CDR2 from the germline V gene are DFQATT and SNEGSKA (reference sequence). The V gene lost 5 bases and the J gene lost 0 bases, with 9 bases spanning the gap. The CDR3 loop spans 13 amino acids.

This clonotype was seen repeatedly, ten times or more. The rearrangement links TRBV20-1 to TRBJ2-2; possibly TRBD1 for D (5 bases). The CDR3 covers 13 residues. Germline V CDR1 and CDR2: DFQATT, SNEGSKA (reference sequence). Trimming took 1 base from V and 7 from J, leaving 10 bases between them. The CDR3 reads CSARGQGDGELFF. DNA of the CDR3: TGCAGTGCTAGAGGGCAGGGCGACGGGGAGCTGTTTTTT.

This clonotype was counted at least ten times. The chain has TRBV11-2 and TRBJ2-5; D could derive from TRBD1 or TRBD2 (7 bases each). The CDR3 is made up of 16 amino acids. The V and J ends lost 5 bases and 4 bases respectively, with 20 bases between them. Per germline, CDR1 SGHAT and CDR2 FQNNGV. In DNA, the CDR3 is TGTGCCAGCAGCGGGCTTCAGGGGGGGGTTCGAGAGACCCAGTACTTC. This sequence encodes CASSGLQGGVRETQYF.

This clonotype was observed at least ten times. The chain recombines TRBV28 with TRBJ1-2; 8 bases align to TRBD1. CDR3 size: 13 residues. V trimming: 8 bases; J trimming: 7 bases; junction bases outside the gene matches: 9. Germline assignment: CDR1 MDHEN and CDR2 SYDVKM. CDR3: CASAQGETFGYTF. The CDR3 DNA reads TGTGCCAGCGCACAGGGGGAAACCTTTGGCTACACCTTC.

This clonotype showed up many times. The CDR3 nucleotides are TGTGCCAGCAGCTTAGATCAACTTAACTATGGCTACACCTTC. This translates into CASSLDQLNYGYTF. This chain connects TRBV11-2 to TRBJ1-2, with unresolved D. V shed 0 bases and J shed 1 base, with 6 bases lying between them. The CDR3 has 14 amino acids. Germline V lookup: CDR1 SGHAT, CDR2 FQNNGV.

This clonotype was detected many times. The V and J genes are TRBV12-3 or TRBV12-4 and TRBJ2-7; the D is unclear. V was cut by 2 bases and J by 1 base, with 12 bases left in between. The CDR3 runs 15 residues. The CDR3 loop reads CASSLTEIASYEQYF. In DNA, the CDR3 is TGTGCCAGCAGTTTAACGGAAATCGCATCCTACGAGCAGTACTTC.

This clonotype was detected ten times or more. The DNA of the CDR3 is TGCGCCAGCAGCCAACCCCAGGGCTTCTACGAGCAGTACTTC. Translated: CASSQPQGFYEQYF. The V gene is TRBV4-1, the J gene TRBJ2-7; TRBD1 might be the D (5 bases). CDR3 length equals 14 residues. V shed 2 bases and J shed 3 bases, with 11 bases lying between them. Germline CDR1 MGHRA, CDR2 YSYEKL.

The J gene is TRBJ2-3, the V gene TRBV5-1, with D possibly being TRBD1 or TRBD2 (5 bases each). Germline loops: CDR1 SGHRS, CDR2 YFSETQ. The V gene lost 8 bases and the J gene lost 3 bases, with 22 bases spanning the gap. The CDR3 runs to 16 residues. CDR3 sequence: CASSWTGTQRTDTQYF. CDR3 sequence (DNA): TGCGCCAGTTCTTGGACCGGGACCCAGAGGACAGATACGCAGTATTTT.

This clonotype showed up many times. V is TRBV12-3 or TRBV12-4 and J is TRBJ1-2; D gene uncertain. This CDR3 is 14 amino acids long. The V and J ends lost 6 bases and 2 bases respectively, with 13 bases between them. CDR3 bases: TGTGCCAGCAGCCTACCAGGCCCCAACTATGGCTACACCTTC. It codes for CASSLPGPNYGYTF.

This clonotype was recorded many times. Here the CDR3 reads CSGTITGELFF. CDR3 in DNA: TGCAGCGGTACAATCACCGGGGAGCTGTTTTTT. The chain uses TRBV29-1 and TRBJ2-2; no reliable D call. CDR1 is SQVTM, CDR2 ANQGSEA, per germline. V was shortened by 7 bases and J by 4 bases, with 7 bases between the two germline ends. CDR3 length equals 11 residues.

V gene TRBV18 combines with J gene TRBJ2-7; unclear D gene. CDR3 length: 13 amino acids. Germline V gives CDR1 KGHSH, CDR2 LQKENI. V was cut by 1 base and J by 3 bases, with 7 bases left in between. Written as DNA, the CDR3 is TGTGCCAGCTCACCACGCTTTATCTACGAGCAGTACTTC. This gives the protein CASSPRFIYEQYF.

This clonotype was picked up many times. This sequence joins TRBV20-1 and TRBJ2-5, with 7 positions matching TRBD2. CDR1 and CDR2 (germline): DFQATT, SNEGSKA (reference sequence). V lost 5 bases and J lost 0; bases outside the gene matches: 3. CDR3 length: 13 residues. The CDR3 protein is CSAHGLDQETQYF. Written as DNA, the CDR3 is TGCAGTGCTCATGGACTAGACCAAGAGACCCAGTACTTC.

This clonotype was observed a few times. One junction end disagrees with the germline gene, perhaps due to a read error. The V gene is TRBV20-1, the J gene TRBJ1-5, with D possibly matching TRBD1 (5 bases). This CDR3 is 15 amino acids long. Germline V CDR1 and CDR2: DFQATT, SNEGSKA (reference sequence). The CDR3 DNA is TGCAGTGCTAGAGATTTAGACAGACCCAATCAGCCCCAGAATTTT. Encoded protein: CSARDLDRPNQPQNF.

Many counts were recorded for this clonotype. This chain joins TRBV12-3 or TRBV12-4 and TRBJ1-6; D uncertain. Between the trimmed V and J ends, which lost 3 bases and 10 bases, there was a span of 16 bases. The CDR3 sequence is 15 residues long. CDR3 sequence: CASSLAPATRSPLHF. CDR3 nucleotide sequence: TGTGCCAGCAGTTTGGCCCCAGCCACCAGGTCACCCCTCCACTTT.

The chain uses TRBV29-1 and TRBJ1-4; D is unclear. The CDR3 spans 12 residues. Germline V gene lookup returns CDR1 SQVTM and CDR2 ANQGSEA. Trimming shortened V by 3 bases and J by 7 bases, and 9 bases separated the two germline ends. CDR3 loop: CSVDNGGEKLFF. CDR3 in DNA: TGCAGCGTTGATAACGGAGGTGAAAAACTGTTTTTT.

This clonotype was seen many times. The genes are TRBV28 and TRBJ1-3; weak D call: TRBD1 (5 bases). V was pared by 10 bases and J by 0 bases, with 13 bases between. Per the germline V gene, CDR1 is MDHEN and CDR2 is SYDVKM. The CDR3 consists of 14 residues. In DNA, the CDR3 is TGTGCCACCGAGGGGCCCAACTCTGGAAACACCATATATTTT. Amino acids: CATEGPNSGNTIYF.